The 20 T cell receptor beta chains below all came from one sample that was sequenced in a study of blood T cell repertoires in COVID-19. Some clones are missing from TCRdb's copy, which holds only in-frame ones; the method was immunoSEQ multiplex PCR. The top ten hold around 6.7% of the sample, which has tens of thousands of clones, 75% to 90% seen once. The sequenced sample consisted of peripheral blood. These receptors came from a woman older than 75 with active COVID-19.

This rearrangement joins TRBV18 to TRBJ2-1, with TRBD2 matching 8 bases. The CDR3 runs 13 residues. Germline values: CDR1 KGHSH, CDR2 LQKENI. The V segment lost 2 bases and the J segment 9 bases; nucleotides outside the gene matches: 3. The CDR3 nucleotides are TGTGCCAGCTCACCAACTAGCGGAGGTGAGCAGTTCTTC. Residues: CASSPTSGGEQFF.

This chain connects TRBV19 to TRBJ2-2; TRBD2 aligns across 7 bases. The length of the CDR3 is 16 residues. Per germline, CDR1 LNHDA and CDR2 SQIVND (reference sequence). V shed 0 bases, J shed 4 bases, and the junction held 5 bases outside the gene matches. Here the CDR3 reads CASSIEMASGTGELFF. The CDR3 DNA is TGTGCCAGTAGTATAGAGATGGCTAGCGGCACCGGGGAGCTGTTTTTT.

This rearrangement joins TRBV29-1 to TRBJ1-1; D is perhaps TRBD1 (6 bases). Germline V gives CDR1 SQVTM, CDR2 ANQGSEA. Trimming pared 4 bases from V and 5 bases from J, leaving 11 bases between. There are 12 residues in the CDR3. CDR3 sequence reads: CSVGLQGTEAFF. CDR3 DNA: TGCAGCGTTGGGTTGCAGGGGACTGAAGCTTTCTTT.

Only a few counts were recorded for this clone. Different DNA sequences within this sample yield the same CDR3. The V gene is TRBV7-2, the J gene TRBJ1-4; 8 positions agree with TRBD1. This CDR3 comprises 15 residues. V was clipped by 4 bases and J by 2 bases; unmatched bases: 3. Germline V gene data show CDR1 as SGHTA and CDR2 as FQGNSA. The CDR3 sequence is CASSSQGATNEKLFF. The DNA of the CDR3 is TGTGCCAGCAGCTCCCAGGGGGCCACTAATGAAAAACTGTTTTTT.

V and J are TRBV27 and TRBJ1-6; 11 bases match TRBD1. CDR1 is MNHEY and CDR2 is SMNVEV in the germline V gene (reference sequence). J lost 8 bases, V lost 5 bases, and 5 bases had no gene match. This CDR3 comprises 15 residues. The chain's CDR3 is CASSAGQGAHSPLHF. The CDR3 DNA sequence: TGTGCCAGCAGTGCCGGACAGGGGGCGCATTCACCCCTCCACTTT.

The V gene is TRBV2, the J gene TRBJ2-7; unclear D gene. The ends were cut back, 4 bases at V and 6 bases at J, with 7 bases in the middle. The CDR3 is made up of 11 amino acids. Germline V gene data show CDR1 as SNHLY and CDR2 as FYNNEI. The CDR3 loop is CASSAGLEQYF. The CDR3 bases are TGTGCCAGCAGTGCGGGTCTCGAGCAGTACTTC.

The rearrangement joins TRBV6-5 to TRBJ2-3; possible D gene TRBD2, 5 bases. V was pared by 5 bases and J by 4 bases, with 13 bases between. The CDR3 totals 14 residues. Per germline, CDR1 MNHEY and CDR2 SVGAGI. The CDR3 DNA sequence: TGTGCCAGCAGTAGGACGGAGGAAGCAGATACGCAGTATTTT. Its translation: CASSRTEEADTQYF.

The chain employs TRBV19 and TRBJ2-2; 13 nucleotides line up with TRBD2. Per germline, CDR1 LNHDA and CDR2 SQIVND (reference sequence). The ends lost 7 bases at V and 6 bases at J; junction bases unmatched: 14. This CDR3 is built from 18 residues. The CDR3 loop reads CASKEYPGLAGVSGELFF. The CDR3 bases are TGTGCCAGTAAAGAGTATCCCGGACTAGCGGGAGTCTCCGGGGAGCTGTTTTTT.

This clone was counted between two and nine times. The gene calls are TRBV28 and TRBJ1-5; TRBD1 might be the D (6 bases). The CDR3 sequence is 12 residues long. The germline CDR1 and CDR2 sequences are MDHEN and SYDVKM. The V gene lost 7 bases and the J gene lost 4 bases, with 8 bases spanning the gap. CDR3 DNA: TGTGCCAGCATCCAGGGGAATCAGCCCCAGCATTTT. This gives the protein CASIQGNQPQHF.

The V and J genes are TRBV28 and TRBJ2-6, with TRBD1 identical over 7 bases. Germline CDR1 is MDHEN and CDR2 is SYDVKM. This CDR3 comprises 13 residues. Trimming removed 10 bases from V and 3 bases from J; junction bases left unmatched: 3. The CDR3 loop reads CAINRGGANVLTF. In DNA form, the CDR3 reads TGTGCCATAAACAGGGGTGGGGCCAACGTCCTGACTTTC.

The rearrangement links TRBV3-1 (or the pseudogene TRBV3-2) to TRBJ2-7; 13 nucleotides match TRBD2. The junction had 3 bases not matched to a gene; V was cut back by 5 bases and J by 2 bases. This CDR3 is 15 amino acids long. CDR1 and CDR2 from the germline V gene are LGHDT and YNNKEL (reference sequence). This CDR3 reads CASSRTSGSTYEQYF. CDR3 in DNA: TGTGCCAGCAGCAGGACTAGCGGGAGTACCTACGAGCAGTACTTC.

The chain couples TRBV20-1 to TRBJ2-7, with 7 bases identical to TRBD1. The CDR3 length is 16 residues. The trim removed 3 bases at V and 0 bases at J, leaving 11 bases unmatched. Germline lookup yields CDR1 DFQATT and CDR2 SNEGSKA (reference sequence). The chain's CDR3 is CSASLVGRGSSYEQYF. The CDR3 region has the DNA TGCAGTGCTAGTCTTGTGGGCAGGGGGAGCTCCTACGAGCAGTACTTC.

The chain is built from TRBV29-1 and TRBJ2-5; D is undetermined. Germline V gene lookup returns CDR1 SQVTM and CDR2 ANQGSEA. The V and J ends lost 0 bases and 5 bases respectively, with 13 bases between them. The CDR3 extends over 14 amino acids. CDR3 sequence (DNA): TGCAGCGTTGAAGATGCTTCCGTGGAGGAGACCCAGTACTTC. Amino acids: CSVEDASVEETQYF.

This clone is a singleton in its sample. V usage is TRBV19 and J usage is TRBJ2-2; 7 bases match TRBD2. V lost 8 bases and J lost 1; bases outside the gene matches: 10. Germline CDR1 is LNHDA and CDR2 is SQIVND (reference sequence). This CDR3 has 16 amino acids. In DNA form, the CDR3 reads TGTGCCAGTCTCGCCTTTGCGGGAGTGAACACCGGGGAGCTGTTTTTT. It translates to CASLAFAGVNTGELFF.

The V call is TRBV19, the J call TRBJ1-1; 7 nucleotides line up with TRBD1. The CDR3 loop spans 13 amino acids. The V and J ends lost 6 bases and 9 bases, in that order; junction bases with no gene match: 10. In germline, CDR1 is LNHDA, CDR2 SQIVND (reference sequence). Here the CDR3 DNA reads TGTGCCAGTAGATTAACCACAGGGGACCAAGCTTTCTTT. This sequence encodes CASRLTTGDQAFF.

The chain recombines TRBV11-2 with TRBJ2-3; 7 nucleotides agree with TRBD2. The CDR3 totals 16 residues. V trimming: 4 bases; J trimming: 0 bases; junction bases outside the gene matches: 7. The germline V gene has CDR1 SGHAT and CDR2 FQNNGV. CDR3 DNA sequence: TGTGCCAGCAGCTGGGGGGTGGGACTAAGCACAGATACGCAGTATTTT. Translating gives CASSWGVGLSTDTQYF.

The V call is TRBV6-1, the J call TRBJ1-2; D unclear. V shed 0 bases and J shed 8 bases, with 7 bases lying between them. The CDR3 sequence is 12 residues long. Germline assignment: CDR1 MNHNS and CDR2 SASEGT. The CDR3 coding sequence is TGTGCCAGCAGTGAAGCAGCGCTAGGCTACACCTTC. Its protein product is CASSEAALGYTF.

The chain is built from TRBV6-2 or TRBV6-3 and TRBJ2-7, with 7 bases that match TRBD1. The CDR3 runs 15 residues. The germline V gene encodes CDR1 MNHEY and CDR2 SVGEGT. J gave up 2 bases and V 2 bases, and 6 bases lay outside the gene matches. CDR3 sequence reads: CASSYDRDRAYEQYF. In DNA, the CDR3 is TGTGCCAGCAGTTACGACAGGGACCGGGCCTACGAGCAGTACTTC.

The chain combines TRBV27 with TRBJ2-5; 7 bases are shared with TRBD2. The CDR3 contains 14 residues. Germline CDR1 MNHEY, CDR2 SMNVEV (reference sequence). After removal of 6 bases from V and 1 base from J, the junction contained 5 bases not matched to a gene. CDR3 nucleotide sequence: TGTGCCAGCAGACTAATAGCGGGCCAAGAGACCCAGTACTTC. Protein product: CASRLIAGQETQYF.

The chain uses TRBV7-8 and TRBJ1-2; possible D gene TRBD1, 6 bases. V lost 5 bases and J lost 4, with 14 bases in between. This CDR3 region has 14 residues. Germline V gives CDR1 SGHVS, CDR2 FQNEAQ. Written as DNA, the CDR3 is TGTGCCAGCAGCCCCCCGGACAGCCCCTATGGCTACACCTTC. Protein sequence: CASSPPDSPYGYTF.